This T cell receptor beta chain was recovered during a study of T cells in Graves' hyperthyroidism and ophthalmopathy. General observations from the study: Through a model of 13 V-J features, ophthalmopathy was separated from stable hyperthyroidism. The model anticipated ophthalmopathy a median about six months pre-onset.

Disease duration under 2 months; hyperthyroidism patients were aged 18 to 65. Diagnoses rested on clinical symptoms, serum thyroxine and TRAb, thyroid ultrasound and orbital computed tomography. Authors of the study amplified TCR beta CDR3 regions from RNA transcripts. The HTBI set primed first-round TCR CDR3 RT-PCR. TCRdb used MiXCR to reprocess the multiplex PCR reads, holding one entry per CDR3 protein. The sample includes about 690,000 distinct CDR3 sequences, roughly 17% of them seen just once. This CDR3 comprises 17 residues. Germline-derived CDR1 and CDR2 are MNHEY and SVGEGT. Trimming left V 6 bases short and J 0 bases short, with 20 bases between. In its sample, this clonotype was seen many times. Its antigen remains unidentified.

Sequenced: blood. This chain joins TRBV6-2 or TRBV6-3 and TRBJ1-1, with D possibly being TRBD1 (6 bases). The origin of this receptor is a man aged 50 to 59 with Graves' hyperthyroidism. DNA of the CDR3: TGTGCCAGCAGGAACGGTGGTGGACAGTACATGAACACTGAAGCTTTCTTT. Translation gives CASRNGGGQYMNTEAFF.